Described below is a single T cell receptor (beta chain) sequence and its context. Its cognate antigen is unknown. Sequenced by immunoSEQ multiplex PCR; TCRdb stores in-frame clones only, minus some. The top ten hold less than 3.5% of the sample, which has almost 30,000 clones, approximately 86% seen once. Time point: week 5, during vaccination. Doses consisted of 300 ug of mutant IDH1 20-mer peptide each, paired with topical imiquimod. This record belongs to a study of a mutant IDH1 vaccine in newly diagnosed glioma. V lost 5 bases, J lost 0 bases, and 17 bases lay in between. Germline V gives CDR1 LNHDA, CDR2 SQIVND (reference sequence). The CDR3 sequence is 17 residues long.

This TCR was recovered from a woman between 40 and 50 years old with glioma. Some clones in this sample may be carry-over from other donors' samples. The V gene is TRBV19, the J gene TRBJ1-5, with unresolved D. Material: peripheral blood mononuclear cells (PBMCs), obtained from a glioma patient whose treatment included an IDH1 peptide vaccine. CDR3 loop: CASSLSSQGSSNQPQHF. CDR3 DNA sequence: TGTGCCAGTAGTCTCTCGTCCCAAGGAAGTAGCAATCAGCCCCAGCATTTT.